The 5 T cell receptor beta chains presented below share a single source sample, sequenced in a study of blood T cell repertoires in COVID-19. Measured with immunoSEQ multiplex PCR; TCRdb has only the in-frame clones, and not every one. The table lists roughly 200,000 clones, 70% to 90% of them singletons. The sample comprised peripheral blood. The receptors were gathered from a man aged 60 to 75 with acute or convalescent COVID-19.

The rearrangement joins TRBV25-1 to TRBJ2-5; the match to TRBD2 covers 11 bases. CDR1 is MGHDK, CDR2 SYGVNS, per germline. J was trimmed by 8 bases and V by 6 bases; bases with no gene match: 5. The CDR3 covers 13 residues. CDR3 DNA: TGTGCCAGCAGCGGAGGGACTAGCGGTACCCAGTACTTC. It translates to CASSGGTSGTQYF.

The CDR3 DNA follows: TGTGCCAGCTCACTTCTTAGCAATCAGCCCCAGCATTTT. Amino acid sequence: CASSLLSNQPQHF. The chain joins TRBV18 to TRBJ1-5, with D unresolved. Looked up from germline, CDR1 is KGHSH and CDR2 is LQKENI. Trimming took off 4 bases at V and 0 bases at J, with 4 bases between the two ends. The CDR3 is 13 residues long.

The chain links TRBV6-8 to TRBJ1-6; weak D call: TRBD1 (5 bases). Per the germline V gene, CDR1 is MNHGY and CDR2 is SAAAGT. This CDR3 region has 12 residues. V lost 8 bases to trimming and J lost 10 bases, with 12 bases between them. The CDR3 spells CASSGEQSPLHF. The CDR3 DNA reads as TGTGCCAGCTCGGGGGAACAGTCACCCCTCCACTTT.

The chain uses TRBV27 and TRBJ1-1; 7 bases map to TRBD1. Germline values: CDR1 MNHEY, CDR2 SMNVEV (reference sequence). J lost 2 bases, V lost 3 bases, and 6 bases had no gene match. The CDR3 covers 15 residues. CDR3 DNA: TGTGCCAGCAGTTTTGGACAGGACCTAAACACTGAAGCTTTCTTT. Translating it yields CASSFGQDLNTEAFF.

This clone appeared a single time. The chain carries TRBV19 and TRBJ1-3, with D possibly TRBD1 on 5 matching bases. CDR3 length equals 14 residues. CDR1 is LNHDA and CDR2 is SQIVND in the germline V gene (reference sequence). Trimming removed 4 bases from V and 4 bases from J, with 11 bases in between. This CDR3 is CASSKGGAGNTIYF. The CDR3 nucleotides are TGTGCCAGTAGTAAGGGAGGGGCCGGAAACACCATATATTTT.